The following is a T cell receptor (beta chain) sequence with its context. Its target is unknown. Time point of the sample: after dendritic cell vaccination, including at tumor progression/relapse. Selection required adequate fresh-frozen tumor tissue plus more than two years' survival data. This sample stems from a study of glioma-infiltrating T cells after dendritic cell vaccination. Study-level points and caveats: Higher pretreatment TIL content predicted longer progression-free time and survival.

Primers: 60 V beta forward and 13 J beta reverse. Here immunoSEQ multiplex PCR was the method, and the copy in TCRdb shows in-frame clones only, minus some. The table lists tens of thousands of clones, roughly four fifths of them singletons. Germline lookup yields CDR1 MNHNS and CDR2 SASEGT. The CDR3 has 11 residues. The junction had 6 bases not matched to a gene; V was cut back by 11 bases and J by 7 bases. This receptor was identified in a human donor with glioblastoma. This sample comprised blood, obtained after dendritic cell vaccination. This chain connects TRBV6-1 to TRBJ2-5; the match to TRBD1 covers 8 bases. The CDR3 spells CAGQGWGTQYF. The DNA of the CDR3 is TGTGCCGGACAGGGCTGGGGGACCCAGTACTTC.